The next 12 T cell receptor beta chains were all read from a single sample in a study of T cells in tuberculosis. Assay: immunoSEQ multiplex PCR; the TCRdb copy retains only in-frame clones and omits some. Found here are tens of thousands of clones, roughly nine tenths of them singletons; the top ten hold about 14%. What was sequenced was PBMCs. The source of these receptors is a donor between 10 and 35 years old with latent tuberculosis or without tuberculosis infection.

The chain recombines TRBV29-1 with TRBJ2-7, with D perhaps TRBD1 (5 bases). Germline V gene lookup returns CDR1 SQVTM and CDR2 ANQGSEA. CDR3 length: 13 residues. Trimming removed 8 bases from V and 5 bases from J, with 19 bases in between. CDR3 nucleotides: TGCAGCTACACTCCTGCGACAGAAAACGAGCAGTACTTC. Translated: CSYTPATENEQYF.

This clone appeared a few times. The chain is built from TRBV7-2 and TRBJ2-7; D is ambiguous. CDR1 is SGHTA and CDR2 is FQGNSA in the germline V gene. Trimming took 4 bases from V and 4 from J, leaving 8 bases between them. The CDR3 is made up of 12 amino acids. The CDR3 region is CASSSFGYEQYF. The CDR3 nucleotides read TGTGCCAGCAGCTCCTTCGGGTACGAGCAGTACTTC. The whole variable domain, remainder taken from reference TRBV7-2 and TRBJ2-7, is GAGVSQSPSNKVTEKGKDVELRCDPISGHTALYWYRQSLGQGLEFLIYFQGNSAPDKSGLPSDRFSAERTGGSVSTLTIQRTQQEDSAVYLCASSSFGYEQYFGPGTRLTVT.

The chain uses TRBV7-2 and TRBJ1-2; D gene uncertain. This CDR3 region has 13 residues. Between the trimmed V and J ends, which lost 5 bases and 8 bases, there was a span of 15 bases. Germline assignment: CDR1 SGHTA and CDR2 FQGNSA. CDR3 DNA sequence: TGTGCCAGCAGCCTTACGGGTTACGGCGGCTACACCTTC. Translating gives CASSLTGYGGYTF.

The gene calls are TRBV28 and TRBJ2-3, with 8 bases matching TRBD2. V gave up 4 bases and J gave up 2 bases; unmatched junction bases: 8. This CDR3 region has 16 residues. The germline CDR1 and CDR2 sequences are MDHEN and SYDVKM. CDR3 sequence (DNA): TGTGCCAGCAGTTCCCCTGGGACTAGAGACACAGATACGCAGTATTTT. Its translation: CASSSPGTRDTDTQYF.

The chain combines TRBV4-2 with TRBJ2-3; 11 positions match TRBD2. The CDR3 length is 16 residues. Per germline, CDR1 LGHNA and CDR2 YNFKEQ. V was clipped by 1 base and J by 6 bases; unmatched bases: 6. CDR3 sequence reads: CASSQGLAGGGDTQYF. Written as DNA, the CDR3 is TGTGCCAGCAGCCAAGGTCTAGCGGGGGGCGGTGATACGCAGTATTTT.

About this clone itself: A read error may account for a junction end that differs from germline. The J gene is TRBJ1-2, the V gene TRBV5-4; the match to TRBD1 covers 10 bases. Germline V gene lookup returns CDR1 SGHNT and CDR2 YYREEE (reference sequence). The CDR3 spans 15 residues. This CDR3 reads CASSLAGTGVYGYTF. The CDR3, as DNA: TGTGCCAGTAGCTTGGCCGGGACAGGGGTCTATGGCTACACCTTC.

The V and J genes are TRBV4-1 and TRBJ1-1; D remains ambiguous. Trimming stripped 4 bases from V and 4 bases from J, with 10 bases between. Germline CDR1 reads MGHRA; CDR2 reads YSYEKL. This CDR3 is 13 amino acids long. CDR3 in DNA: TGCGCCAGCAGCCGTAGGGCGGGCACTGAAGCTTTCTTT. It translates to CASSRRAGTEAFF.

The chain is built from TRBV5-6 and TRBJ2-7; 11 bases line up with TRBD1. The J segment lost 3 bases and the V segment lost 1 base, leaving 9 bases of the junction unmatched. CDR1 and CDR2 (germline): SGHDT, YYEEEE. This CDR3 is built from 17 residues. The CDR3 protein is CASSLLVDRGPDYEQYF. The CDR3 bases are TGTGCCAGCAGCTTGCTAGTGGACAGGGGGCCAGACTACGAGCAGTACTTC.

V gene TRBV10-3 combines with J gene TRBJ2-5; 8 nucleotides match TRBD2. Germline CDR1 reads ENHRY; CDR2 reads SYGVKD. The CDR3 runs 14 residues. The ends lost 3 bases at V and 4 bases at J; junction bases unmatched: 4. The CDR3 DNA follows: TGTGCCATCAGTGACCGGGGGGGCCGAGAGACCCAGTACTTC. Encoded protein: CAISDRGGRETQYF.

This rearrangement joins TRBV11-2 to TRBJ2-4, with 7 bases lining up with TRBD1. CDR1 SGHAT and CDR2 FQNNGV come from the germline V gene. V lost 4 bases, J lost 1 base, and 13 bases stayed unmatched. There are 18 residues in the CDR3. CDR3 nucleotides: TGTGCCAGCAGCTCGGGACAGAGTAAAAGTCAGGCCAAAAACATTCAGTACTTC. Protein sequence: CASSSGQSKSQAKNIQYF. The full variable domain, with the rest looked up from reference TRBV11-2 and TRBJ2-4, is EAGVAQSPRYKIIEKRQSVAFWCNPISGHATLYWYQQILGQGPKLLIQFQNNGVVDDSQLPKDRFSAERLKGVDSTLKIQPAKLEDSAVYLCASSSGQSKSQAKNIQYFGAGTRLSVL.

The chain uses TRBV30 and TRBJ1-2; a possible D gene is TRBD1 (5 bases). The CDR3 consists of 11 residues. From germline, CDR1 is GTSNPN and CDR2 SVGIG (reference sequence). Deletions cut 5 bases from V and 8 bases from J, with 12 bases between. The CDR3 is CAWQTVSGYTF. CDR3 sequence (DNA): TGTGCCTGGCAGACAGTCTCCGGCTACACCTTC.

V usage is TRBV5-6 and J usage is TRBJ1-6; a possible D gene is TRBD1 (5 bases). V was shortened by 0 bases and J by 8 bases, with 12 bases between the two germline ends. This CDR3 is 15 amino acids long. Germline V gene lookup returns CDR1 SGHDT and CDR2 YYEEEE. The CDR3 loop reads CASSLGPSRDSPLHF. The CDR3 DNA sequence: TGTGCCAGCAGCTTGGGGCCTTCCAGGGATTCACCCCTCCACTTT. The full variable domain, in which reference TRBV5-6 and TRBJ1-6 provide the parts outside the CDR3, is DAGVTQSPTHLIKTRGQQVTLRCSPKSGHDTVSWYQQALGQGPQFIFQYYEEEERQRGNFPDRFSGHQFPNYSSELNVNALLLGDSALYLCASSLGPSRDSPLHFGNGTRLTVT.